The clone carrying this TCR beta chain was recorded once. Its antigen is not known. Sequenced by immunoSEQ multiplex PCR; TCRdb stores in-frame clones only, minus some. The profile shows under 70,000 clones, 85% to 90% of them singletons. The data originate from a study of PD-L1 blockade in urothelial cancer. Looking at the study overall: Bladder-origin urothelial cancer in males covered twenty-five of 29 patients. Study results and limitations: Enhanced expansion of tumor-associated blood clones at 3 weeks characterized durable-benefit patients.

The CDR3 sequence is 18 residues long. The V gene end was trimmed by 0 bases and the J gene end by 4 bases; junction bases not matched to a gene: 14. In germline, CDR1 is SGDLS, CDR2 YYNGEE. Time point: peripheral blood 6 weeks after treatment start. Every patient provided from 1 to 8 samples, collected pretreatment and on-treatment. The chain carries TRBV9 and TRBJ2-7; 9 nucleotides align to TRBD2. The sample consisted of PBMCs, taken around atezolizumab (anti-PD-L1) treatment. This sequence originates from a man aged 55-75 years with urothelial cancer. CDR3: CASSVAASGASHIYEQYF. In DNA form, the CDR3 reads TGTGCCAGCAGCGTAGCGGCTAGCGGGGCTTCACACATTTACGAGCAGTACTTC.